This T cell receptor (beta chain) was retrieved from a study of tumor-infiltrating lymphocytes in oesophageal squamous cell carcinoma. TCRdb independently ran MiXCR on the PCR reads; one entry per CDR3 protein. The sample carries about 14,000 distinct CDR3 sequences, 46% recorded once. This clonotype was observed a few times. The junction shows a germline mismatch at one end, possibly a read error. Specimen: blood. The sequence was obtained from a male donor with esophageal squamous cell carcinoma.

CDR3 residues: CASSSTGQYSPLHF. The CDR3 DNA reads as TGTGCCAGCAGTTCGACAGGGCAGTATTCACCCCTCCACTTC. The V gene is TRBV7-8, the J gene TRBJ1-6; 7 positions agree with TRBD1. Germline V gene lookup returns CDR1 SGHVS and CDR2 FQNEAQ. The CDR3 is 14 residues long.